The 8 T cell receptor beta chains below come from one sample, sequenced in a study of shared clonotypes between healthy human individuals. Method: immunoSEQ multiplex PCR; TCRdb's copy keeps in-frame clones and lacks some. This sample has roughly 500,000 clones, with 79% found just once. Sequencing was performed on PBMCs. The receptors here all came from a woman aged 40-49 years in good health. Some clones in this sample may be carry-over from other donors' samples.

V usage is TRBV7-9 and J usage is TRBJ1-2; 10 bases agree with TRBD1. V lost 5 bases to trimming and J lost 4 bases; unmatched junction nucleotides: 7. The CDR3 covers 15 residues. Germline-derived CDR1 and CDR2 are SEHNR and FQNEAQ (reference sequence). CDR3 in amino acids: CASSPGTGATYGYTF. The CDR3 DNA is TGTGCCAGCAGCCCAGGGACAGGGGCTACCTATGGCTACACCTTC.

This clone occurred once. CDR3 in amino acids: CASRTGGPNQPQHF. CDR3 in DNA: TGTGCCAGCAGGACAGGGGGCCCGAATCAGCCCCAGCATTTT. V is TRBV9 and J is TRBJ1-5; 10 bases are a match to TRBD1. The CDR3 is 14 residues long. Trimming cost V 5 bases and J 4 bases; bases outside gene matches: 3. Germline values: CDR1 SGDLS, CDR2 YYNGEE.

The CDR3 DNA sequence: TGTGCCAGCAGTTCACCGGGACAGGGGGCGCAGGGGCAGTACTTC. Its protein product is CASSSPGQGAQGQYF. The chain carries TRBV27 and TRBJ2-7; 12 bases align to TRBD1. Germline lookup yields CDR1 MNHEY and CDR2 SMNVEV (reference sequence). Germline trimming cut 4 bases from V and 9 bases from J; bases unmatched to any gene: 10. The CDR3 totals 15 residues.

This sequence joins TRBV6-5 and TRBJ1-4; TRBD1 matches at 9 bases. Unmatched junction bases numbered 9, after V lost 5 bases and J lost 8 bases. Germline CDR1 is MNHEY and CDR2 is SVGAGI. The length of the CDR3 is 15 residues. The CDR3 coding sequence is TGTGCCAGCAGTGGGCTGGGACAGGGTGGGGAAAAACTGTTTTTT. As protein: CASSGLGQGGEKLFF.

The chain joins TRBV6-5 to TRBJ2-7; 10 positions agree with TRBD2. There are 14 residues in the CDR3. Looked up from germline, CDR1 is MNHEY and CDR2 is SVGAGI. V lost 6 bases to trimming and J lost 1 base; unmatched junction nucleotides: 3. The CDR3 DNA sequence: TGTGCCAGCAGCAGCGGGAGGGGGTCCTACGAGCAGTACTTC. Protein product: CASSSGRGSYEQYF.

The chain is built from TRBV30 and TRBJ1-1; D is unresolved. This CDR3 is built from 12 residues. The ends were cut back, 1 base at V and 2 bases at J, with 5 bases in the middle. CDR1 is GTSNPN, CDR2 SVGIG, per germline (reference sequence). CDR3 in amino acids: CAWSDTNTEAFF. CDR3 nucleotides: TGTGCCTGGAGTGACACAAACACTGAAGCTTTCTTT.

The genes are TRBV27 and TRBJ1-2, with D unclear. The germline V and J ends were trimmed by 0 bases and 4 bases, with 9 bases remaining between them. In germline, CDR1 is MNHEY, CDR2 SMNVEV (reference sequence). This CDR3 contains 14 residues. The CDR3 here is CASSLSKMTYGYTF. CDR3 nucleotide sequence: TGTGCCAGCAGTTTATCGAAAATGACCTATGGCTACACCTTC.

The CDR3: CASSPLGSSYNEQFF. The CDR3 DNA sequence: TGTGCCAGCAGCCCCCTAGGCAGCTCCTACAATGAGCAGTTCTTC. The chain has TRBV7-3 and TRBJ2-1; D ambiguous. Trimming took off 5 bases at V and 0 bases at J, with 11 bases between the two ends. The germline V gene has CDR1 SGHTA and CDR2 FQGTGA. The CDR3 sequence is 15 residues long. The whole variable domain, remainder taken from reference TRBV7-3 and TRBJ2-1, is GAGVSQTPSNKVTEKGKYVELRCDPISGHTALYWYRQSLGQGPEFLIYFQGTGAADDSGLPNDRFFAVRPEGSVSTLKIQRTERGDSAVYLCASSPLGSSYNEQFFGPGTRLTVL.